These 3 T cell receptor beta chains were all obtained from the same sample, sequenced in a study of control samples from healthy donors and cancer patients. Here immunoSEQ multiplex PCR was the method, and the copy in TCRdb shows in-frame clones only, minus some. The sample lists around 100,000 clones; around 90% were seen once. Sequenced material: blood. The source of these receptors is a woman aged 70-85 years in good health.

V is TRBV5-1 and J is TRBJ1-1; tentative D call: TRBD1 (5 bases). The CDR3 is made up of 14 amino acids. The V end lost 4 bases, the J end lost 8 bases, and 18 bases lay between the germline ends. Germline V lookup: CDR1 SGHRS, CDR2 YFSETQ. CDR3 protein: CASSPPVGQFEAFF. The DNA of the CDR3 is TGCGCCAGCAGCCCCCCCGTGGGGCAGTTCGAAGCTTTCTTT. Full variable domain (remainder filled in from reference TRBV5-1 and TRBJ1-1): KAGVTQTPRYLIKTRGQQVTLSCSPISGHRSVSWYQQTPGQGLQFLFEYFSETQRNKGNFPGRFSGRQFSNSRSEMNVSTLELGDSALYLCASSPPVGQFEAFFGQGTRLTVV.

To note about this clone: At the DNA level, this CDR3 is encoded by other sequences in the same sample as well. V is TRBV18 and J is TRBJ2-7; the D gene is possibly TRBD2 (7 bases). Germline assignment: CDR1 KGHSH and CDR2 LQKENI. Trimming took 2 bases from V and 2 from J, leaving 13 bases between them. The CDR3 has 15 amino acids. The DNA for the CDR3 is TGTGCCAGCTCACCAGGGACGGGGGGCCCCTACGAGCAGTACTTC. This translates into CASSPGTGGPYEQYF.

V and J are TRBV6-1 and TRBJ1-5; the D gene is possibly TRBD1 (5 bases). Germline V gives CDR1 MNHNS, CDR2 SASEGT. The CDR3 contains 15 residues. The V gene lost 2 bases and the J gene lost 3 bases, with 11 bases spanning the gap. DNA for the CDR3: TGTGCCAGCAGTGAACTGGGACTGAACAATCAGCCCCAGCATTTT. Translation: CASSELGLNNQPQHF.